This T cell receptor (beta chain) was captured in a study of blood T cell repertoires in COVID-19. Study background: Whether acute or convalescent, the COVID-19 samples came from the United States, Italy and Spain. T cells, B-cell-depleted T cells, or PBMCs supplied cDNA or gDNA.

Authors' processing steps: Reference gene primer amplification gave nucleated cell count estimates. The table came from immunoSEQ multiplex PCR; TCRdb's copy has only in-frame clones and leaves some out. That table supplies the V and J calls and clone size; D and trimming were determined from the DNA. Of 57,000 or so clones listed, roughly 86% are singletons. The sample consisted of peripheral blood. This TCR was recovered from a woman aged 50 to 65 with active or convalescent COVID-19.

The CDR3 DNA is TGTGCCAGCAGCCCCTCGTTTCTAGCGGGAGTCTCCTACAATGAGCAGTTCTTC. It codes for CASSPSFLAGVSYNEQFF. This chain links TRBV7-6 with TRBJ2-1; 10 nucleotides align to TRBD2. The CDR3 sequence is 18 residues long. J gave up 0 bases and V 5 bases, and 10 bases lay outside the gene matches. CDR1 and CDR2 (germline): SGHVS, FNYEAQ.